This entry is about one T cell receptor (beta chain). The V gene's germline CDR1 is LGHNT and CDR2 FRNRAP. Between the trimmed V and J ends, which lost 0 bases and 4 bases, there was a span of 14 bases. The CDR3 length is 16 residues. This entry comes from a study of blood T cell repertoires in COVID-19. Measured with immunoSEQ multiplex PCR; TCRdb has only the in-frame clones, and not every one. Of just over 650,000 clones detected, 70% to 90% appear once; the ten largest clones hold roughly 0.26%. The specimen sequenced was peripheral blood. The chain combines TRBV12-5 with TRBJ2-3; maybe TRBD1 (6 bases). This TCR was sampled from a woman aged 18-30 years with acute or convalescent COVID-19. DNA of the CDR3: TGTGCTAGTGGTTTGGTAGTGGGGGCCCGCGCAGATACGCAGTATTTT. This codes for CASGLVVGARADTQYF. Full variable domain (rest looked up from reference TRBV12-5 and TRBJ2-3): DARVTQTPRHKVTEMGQEVTMRCQPILGHNTVFWYRQTMMQGLELLAYFRNRAPLDDSGMPKDRFSAEMPDATLATLKIQPSEPRDSAVYFCASGLVVGARADTQYFGPGTRLTVL.